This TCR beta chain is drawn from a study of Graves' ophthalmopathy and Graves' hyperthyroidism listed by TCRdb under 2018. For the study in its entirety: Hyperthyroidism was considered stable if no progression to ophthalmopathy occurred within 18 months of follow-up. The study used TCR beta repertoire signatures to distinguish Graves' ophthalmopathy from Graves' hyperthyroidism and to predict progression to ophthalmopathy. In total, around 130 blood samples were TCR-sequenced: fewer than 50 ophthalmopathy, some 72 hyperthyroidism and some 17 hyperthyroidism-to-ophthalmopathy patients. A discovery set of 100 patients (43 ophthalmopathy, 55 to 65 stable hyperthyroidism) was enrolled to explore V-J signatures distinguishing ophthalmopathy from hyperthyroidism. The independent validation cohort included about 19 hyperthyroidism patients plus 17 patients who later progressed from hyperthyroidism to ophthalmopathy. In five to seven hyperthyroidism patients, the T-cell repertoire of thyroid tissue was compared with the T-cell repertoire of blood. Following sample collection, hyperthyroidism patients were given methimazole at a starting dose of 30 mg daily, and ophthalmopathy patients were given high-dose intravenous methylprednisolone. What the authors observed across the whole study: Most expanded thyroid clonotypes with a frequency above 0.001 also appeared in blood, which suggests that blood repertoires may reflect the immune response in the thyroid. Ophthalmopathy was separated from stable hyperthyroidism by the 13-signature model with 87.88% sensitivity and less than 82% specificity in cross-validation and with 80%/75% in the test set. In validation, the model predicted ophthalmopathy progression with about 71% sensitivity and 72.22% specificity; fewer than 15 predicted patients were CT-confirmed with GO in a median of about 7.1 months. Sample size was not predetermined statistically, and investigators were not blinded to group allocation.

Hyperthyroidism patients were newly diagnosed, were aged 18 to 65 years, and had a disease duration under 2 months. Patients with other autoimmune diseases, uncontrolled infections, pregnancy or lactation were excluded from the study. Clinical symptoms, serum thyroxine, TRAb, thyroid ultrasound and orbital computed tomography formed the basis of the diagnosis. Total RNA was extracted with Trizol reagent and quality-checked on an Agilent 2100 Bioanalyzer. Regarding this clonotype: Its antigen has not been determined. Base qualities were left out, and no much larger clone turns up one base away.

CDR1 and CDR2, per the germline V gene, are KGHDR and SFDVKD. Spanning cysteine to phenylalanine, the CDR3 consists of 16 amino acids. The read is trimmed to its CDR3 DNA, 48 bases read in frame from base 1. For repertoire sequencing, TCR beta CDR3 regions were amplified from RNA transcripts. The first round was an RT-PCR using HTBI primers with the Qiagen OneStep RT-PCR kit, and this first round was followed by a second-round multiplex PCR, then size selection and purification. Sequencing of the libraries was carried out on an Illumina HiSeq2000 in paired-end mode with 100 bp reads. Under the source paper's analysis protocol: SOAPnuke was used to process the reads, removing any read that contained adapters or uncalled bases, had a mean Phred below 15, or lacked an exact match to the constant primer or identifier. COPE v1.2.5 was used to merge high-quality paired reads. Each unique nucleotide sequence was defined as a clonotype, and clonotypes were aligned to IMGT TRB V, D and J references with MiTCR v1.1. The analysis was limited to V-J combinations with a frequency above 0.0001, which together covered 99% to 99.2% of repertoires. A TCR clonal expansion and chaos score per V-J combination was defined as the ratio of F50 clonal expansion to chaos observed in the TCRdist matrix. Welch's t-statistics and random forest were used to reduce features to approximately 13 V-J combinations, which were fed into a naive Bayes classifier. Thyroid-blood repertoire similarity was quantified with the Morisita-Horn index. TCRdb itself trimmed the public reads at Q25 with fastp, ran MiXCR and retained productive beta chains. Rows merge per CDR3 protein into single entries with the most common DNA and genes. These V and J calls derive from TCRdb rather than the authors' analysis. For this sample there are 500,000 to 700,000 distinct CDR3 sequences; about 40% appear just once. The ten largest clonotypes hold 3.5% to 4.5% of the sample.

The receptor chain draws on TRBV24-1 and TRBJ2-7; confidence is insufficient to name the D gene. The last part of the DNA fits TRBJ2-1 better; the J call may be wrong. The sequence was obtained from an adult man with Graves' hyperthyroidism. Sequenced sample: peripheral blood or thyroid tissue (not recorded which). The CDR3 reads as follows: CATSAPTRSSYNEQFF. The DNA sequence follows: TGTGCCACCAGCGCACCGACAAGGAGCTCCTACAATGAGCAGTTCTTC.